Listed here are 2 T cell receptor beta chains from one sample, sequenced in a study of control samples from healthy donors and cancer patients. Data came from immunoSEQ multiplex PCR; TCRdb stores just in-frame clones and leaves some out. The sample has some 150,000 clones, roughly 91% seen once. Material: blood. The receptors shown here come from a woman younger than 45 in good health.

This chain uses TRBV5-1 with TRBJ1-2, with TRBD1 matching over 11 bases. The CDR3 consists of 15 residues. The J segment lost 5 bases and the V segment lost 4 bases, leaving 7 bases of the junction unmatched. Per the germline V gene, CDR1 is SGHRS and CDR2 is YFSETQ. Here the CDR3 DNA reads TGCGCCAGCAGCCGGGGACAGGGGGGTTATTATGGCTACACCTTC. Translated: CASSRGQGGYYGYTF.

V and J are TRBV28 and TRBJ1-2, with TRBD1 matching 7 bases. The CDR3 is 14 amino acids. CDR1 MDHEN and CDR2 SYDVKM come from the germline V gene. The V gene end was trimmed by 5 bases and the J gene end by 5 bases; junction bases not matched to a gene: 8. CDR3 loop: CASSPPGGGYGYTF. CDR3 nucleotide sequence: TGTGCCAGCAGTCCCCCAGGGGGAGGGTATGGCTACACCTTC.